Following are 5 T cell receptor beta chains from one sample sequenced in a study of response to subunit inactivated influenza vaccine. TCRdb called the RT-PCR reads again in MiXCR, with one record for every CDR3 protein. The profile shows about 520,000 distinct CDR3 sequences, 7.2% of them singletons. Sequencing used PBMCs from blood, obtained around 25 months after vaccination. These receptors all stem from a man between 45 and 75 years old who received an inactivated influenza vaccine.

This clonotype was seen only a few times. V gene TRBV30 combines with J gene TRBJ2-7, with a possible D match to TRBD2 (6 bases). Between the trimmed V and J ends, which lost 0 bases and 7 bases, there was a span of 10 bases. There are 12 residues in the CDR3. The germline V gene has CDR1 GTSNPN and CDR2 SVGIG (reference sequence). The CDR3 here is CAWSVGGREQYF. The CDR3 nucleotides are TGTGCCTGGAGTGTTGGGGGGAGGGAGCAGTACTTC.

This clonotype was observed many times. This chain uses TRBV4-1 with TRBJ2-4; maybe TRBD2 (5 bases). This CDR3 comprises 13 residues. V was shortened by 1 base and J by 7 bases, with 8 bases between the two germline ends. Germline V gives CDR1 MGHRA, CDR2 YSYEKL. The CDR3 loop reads CASSQVGLNIQYF. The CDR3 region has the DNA TGCGCCAGCAGCCAAGTAGGACTTAACATTCAGTACTTC.

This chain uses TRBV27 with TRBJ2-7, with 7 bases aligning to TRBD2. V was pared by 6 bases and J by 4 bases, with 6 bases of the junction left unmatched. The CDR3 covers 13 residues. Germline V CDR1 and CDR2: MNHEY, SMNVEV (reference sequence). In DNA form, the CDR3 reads TGTGCCAGCAGGGCTAGCGGAAGTTACGAGCAGTACTTC. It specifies CASRASGSYEQYF.

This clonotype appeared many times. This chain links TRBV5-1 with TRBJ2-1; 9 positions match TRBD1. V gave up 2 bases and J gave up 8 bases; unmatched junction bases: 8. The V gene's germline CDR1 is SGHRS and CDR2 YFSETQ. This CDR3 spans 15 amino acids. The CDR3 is CASSLRPGQGDEQFF. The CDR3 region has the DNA TGCGCCAGCAGCTTAAGACCGGGACAGGGCGATGAGCAGTTCTTC.

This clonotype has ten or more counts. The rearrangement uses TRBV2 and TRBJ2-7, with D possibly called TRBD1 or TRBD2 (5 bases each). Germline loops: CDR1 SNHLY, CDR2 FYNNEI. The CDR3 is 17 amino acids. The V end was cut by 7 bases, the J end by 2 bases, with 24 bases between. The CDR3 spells CASIGTQGFQPTYEQYF. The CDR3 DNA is TGTGCCAGCATTGGGACGCAGGGTTTCCAGCCCACCTACGAGCAGTACTTC.